This TCR beta chain was identified in a study of technical replicates of blood from a few donors. CDR1 is KGHSH, CDR2 LQKENI, per germline. The length of the CDR3 is 16 residues. V lost 2 bases and J lost 8; bases outside the gene matches: 9. Generated by immunoSEQ multiplex PCR, the TCRdb table keeps only in-frame clones and is missing some. The sample lists about 68,000 clones, about 97% seen once, with roughly 0.25% in the top ten. The sequence came from a human donor in good health. The sequencing sample was made of T cells isolated from PBMCs. The genes are TRBV18 and TRBJ1-4; 9 positions agree with TRBD1. This chain's CDR3 is CASSPVSGTGTEKLFF. The CDR3 DNA sequence: TGTGCCAGCTCACCAGTCTCAGGGACAGGGACCGAAAAACTGTTTTTT.